A selection of T cell receptor beta chains follows, all from one sample in a study of tumor-infiltrating lymphocytes in primary liver carcinoma. TCRdb reprocessed the multiplex PCR reads via MiXCR and lists one record per CDR3 protein. The sample lists roughly 86,000 distinct CDR3 sequences, approximately 68% occurring once. The sample consisted of tumor-adjacent normal liver tissue. Receptor source: a man aged 40-50 years with primary liver carcinoma and hepatitis B virus infection. Each CDR3 is given with its conserved first and last residue. Fields, in order: V gene, D gene, clone size, J gene, CDR3 protein, CDR3 DNA. D genes are given only for firm matches. Where a row states a size, it is once, few, many or the class of an expanded clone; other rows omit it.

V gene: TRBV29-1
D gene: NA
clone size: few
J gene: TRBJ2-4
CDR3 protein: CSVVPSANIQYF
CDR3 DNA: TGCAGCGTTGTCCCGTCCGCAAACATTCAGTACTTC

V gene: TRBV6-2/TRBV6-3
D gene: NA
clone size: NA
J gene: TRBJ2-3
CDR3 protein: CASSSRSGSTGTQYF
CDR3 DNA: TGTGCCAGCAGTTCCCGCAGTGGGAGCACAGGTACGCAGTATTTT

V gene: TRBV4-1
D gene: NA
clone size: NA
J gene: TRBJ1-5
CDR3 protein: CTSSQVRGQPQHF
CDR3 DNA: TGCACAAGCAGCCAAGTTAGGGGGCAGCCCCAGCATTTT

V gene: TRBV6-5
D gene: NA
clone size: NA
J gene: TRBJ2-2
CDR3 protein: CASSFWASIGELYF
CDR3 DNA: TGTGCCAGCAGTTTCTGGGCATCCATCGGGGAGCTGTATTTT

V gene: TRBV19
D gene: NA
clone size: NA
J gene: TRBJ1-1
CDR3 protein: CASSLTGTSTEAFF
CDR3 DNA: TGTGCCAGTAGCCTCACAGGGACGAGCACTGAAGCTTTCTTT

V gene: TRBV10-3
D gene: TRBD1
clone size: NA
J gene: TRBJ1-2
CDR3 protein: CDISDTGGDHGYTF
CDR3 DNA: TGTGACATCAGTGACACAGGGGGCGACCATGGCTACACCTTC

V gene: TRBV6-6
D gene: TRBD2
clone size: many
J gene: TRBJ2-1
CDR3 protein: CASSYPIFGGLAGKVEQFF
CDR3 DNA: TGTGCCAGCAGTTACCCTATCTTTGGGGGACTAGCGGGAAAGGTTGAGCAGTTCTTC

V gene: TRBV5-4
D gene: NA
clone size: NA
J gene: TRBJ2-3
CDR3 protein: CASRLGSSDTQYF
CDR3 DNA: TGTGCCAGCAGATTGGGATCGTCGGATACGCAGTATTTT

V gene: TRBV4-2
D gene: TRBD2
clone size: NA
J gene: TRBJ2-3
CDR3 protein: CVSSQASSGRASHTQYF
CDR3 DNA: TGTGTCAGCAGCCAAGCGAGCAGCGGGAGGGCCTCACATACGCAGTATTTT

V gene: TRBV5-1
D gene: TRBD1
clone size: NA
J gene: TRBJ1-2
CDR3 protein: CASSLGWDRANYGYTF
CDR3 DNA: TGCGCCAGCAGCTTGGGGTGGGACAGGGCTAACTATGGCTACACCTTC

V gene: TRBV6-5
D gene: TRBD2
clone size: many
J gene: TRBJ2-2
CDR3 protein: CASKTGGNTGELFF
CDR3 DNA: TGTGCCAGCAAGACGGGAGGGAACACCGGGGAGCTGTTTTTT

V gene: TRBV2
D gene: NA
clone size: few
J gene: TRBJ2-1
CDR3 protein: CASSGLGEEQFF
CDR3 DNA: TGTGCCAGCAGTGGCCTAGGCGAGGAGCAGTTCTTC

V gene: TRBV29-1
D gene: TRBD2
clone size: NA
J gene: TRBJ2-3
CDR3 protein: CSVRSSGHIDTQYF
CDR3 DNA: TGCAGCGTAAGGAGTAGCGGGCACATAGATACGCAGTATTTT

V gene: TRBV5-6
D gene: TRBD1
clone size: many
J gene: TRBJ2-7
CDR3 protein: CASSSPGQGAYEQYF
CDR3 DNA: TGTGCCAGCAGCTCACCGGGACAGGGGGCCTACGAGCAGTACTTC

V gene: TRBV7-9
D gene: NA
clone size: NA
J gene: TRBJ2-3
CDR3 protein: CVSESESTDTQYF
CDR3 DNA: TGTGTCAGCGAAAGTGAGAGCACAGATACGCAGTATTTT

V gene: TRBV29-1
D gene: TRBD2
clone size: medium-sized
J gene: TRBJ2-1
CDR3 protein: CSVLKAGGPNEQFF
CDR3 DNA: TGCAGCGTCCTCAAAGCGGGAGGGCCAAATGAGCAGTTCTTC

V gene: TRBV11-2
D gene: NA
clone size: NA
J gene: TRBJ1-2
CDR3 protein: CASSGGTGTRPLF
CDR3 DNA: TGTGCCAGCAGCGGAGGAACCGGGACCCGGCCGCTCTTC

V gene: TRBV29-1
D gene: NA
clone size: many
J gene: TRBJ1-3
CDR3 protein: CSVVPAGNTIYF
CDR3 DNA: TGCAGCGTTGTCCCAGCTGGAAACACCATATATTTT

V gene: TRBV6-6
D gene: NA
clone size: NA
J gene: TRBJ2-5
CDR3 protein: CASSEAYEAQCF
CDR3 DNA: TGTGCCAGCTCGGAAGCTTATGAGGCCCAGTGCTTC

V gene: TRBV6-2/TRBV6-3
D gene: NA
clone size: NA
J gene: TRBJ1-1
CDR3 protein: CVSSYRGAGAEAFF
CDR3 DNA: TGTGTCAGCAGTTACCGGGGAGCTGGCGCTGAAGCTTTCTTT

V gene: TRBV4-1
D gene: TRBD2
clone size: many
J gene: TRBJ2-2
CDR3 protein: CASSQEIRRRAGVRTGELFF
CDR3 DNA: TGCGCCAGCAGCCAAGAAATCCGGAGAAGAGCGGGAGTACGGACCGGGGAGCTGTTTTTT

V gene: TRBV11-2
D gene: NA
clone size: NA
J gene: TRBJ2-7
CDR3 protein: CTSSPGGGEQYF
CDR3 DNA: TGTACCAGCAGCCCCGGGGGAGGCGAACAGTACTTC

V gene: TRBV29-1
D gene: TRBD2
clone size: NA
J gene: TRBJ2-3
CDR3 protein: CSVALAGDTYMQYF
CDR3 DNA: TGTAGCGTTGCATTAGCGGGGGACACATATATGCAGTATTTT

V gene: TRBV7-8
D gene: NA
clone size: many
J gene: TRBJ1-4
CDR3 protein: CASSPSGGRYNEKLFF
CDR3 DNA: TGTGCCAGCAGCCCCTCAGGCGGGAGGTATAATGAAAAACTGTTTTTT

V gene: TRBV10-3
D gene: TRBD1
clone size: many
J gene: TRBJ2-7
CDR3 protein: CAISEQGQGYEQYF
CDR3 DNA: TGTGCCATCAGTGAGCAAGGACAGGGCTACGAGCAGTACTTC

V gene: TRBV12-3/TRBV12-4
D gene: NA
clone size: few
J gene: TRBJ1-6
CDR3 protein: CANSLRVPSYISSYNSPLHF
CDR3 DNA: TGTGCCAACAGTTTAAGGGTACCGTCATATATCAGCTCCTATAATTCACCCCTCCACTTT

V gene: TRBV28
D gene: NA
clone size: many
J gene: TRBJ2-7
CDR3 protein: CAGFYEQYF
CDR3 DNA: TGTGCCGGGTTCTACGAGCAGTACTTC

V gene: TRBV29-1
D gene: NA
clone size: NA
J gene: TRBJ2-5
CDR3 protein: CSVDRGEVETRYF
CDR3 DNA: TGCAGCGTTGATAGGGGAGAGGTAGAGACCCGGTACTTC

V gene: TRBV29-1
D gene: TRBD2
clone size: few
J gene: TRBJ2-3
CDR3 protein: CSVEGSRPTSGLTDTQYF
CDR3 DNA: TGCAGCGTTGAAGGGTCGAGACCGACTAGCGGGCTCACAGATACGCAGTATTTT

V gene: TRBV5-1
D gene: NA
clone size: NA
J gene: TRBJ1-3
CDR3 protein: CANSLNSGNTIYF
CDR3 DNA: TGCGCCAACAGCTTGAATTCTGGAAACACCATATATTTT

V gene: TRBV11-2
D gene: NA
clone size: NA
J gene: TRBJ2-7
CDR3 protein: CASSLGDGRAPGEQYF
CDR3 DNA: TGTGCCAGCAGCTTGGGTGACGGGAGAGCTCCAGGCGAGCAGTACTTC

V gene: TRBV11-2
D gene: TRBD2
clone size: NA
J gene: TRBJ2-1
CDR3 protein: CANSRRGAGVGEQFF
CDR3 DNA: TGTGCCAACAGTAGACGGGGTGCGGGAGTCGGGGAGCAGTTCTTC

V gene: TRBV6-5
D gene: TRBD1
clone size: many
J gene: TRBJ1-5
CDR3 protein: CASSYSTGAQPQHF
CDR3 DNA: TGTGCCAGCAGTTACTCGACAGGGGCCCAGCCCCAGCATTTT

V gene: TRBV6-1
D gene: TRBD2
clone size: NA
J gene: TRBJ2-3
CDR3 protein: CANSEPASGPYSTDTQYF
CDR3 DNA: TGTGCCAACAGTGAACCAGCTAGCGGGCCGTACAGCACAGATACGCAATATTTT

V gene: TRBV11-2
D gene: NA
clone size: NA
J gene: TRBJ2-1
CDR3 protein: CVSRLGGSSYNEQFF
CDR3 DNA: TGTGTCAGCAGGTTAGGGGGGAGCTCCTACAATGAGCAGTTCTTC

V gene: TRBV29-1
D gene: NA
clone size: NA
J gene: TRBJ2-1
CDR3 protein: CSVIVCSYNEQFF
CDR3 DNA: TGCAGCGTTATAGTGTGTTCCTACAATGAGCAGTTCTTC

V gene: TRBV12-3/TRBV12-4
D gene: TRBD2
clone size: NA
J gene: TRBJ2-1
CDR3 protein: CASTHGTSGPNEQFF
CDR3 DNA: TGTGCCAGCACCCACGGGACTAGCGGCCCCAATGAGCAATTCTTC

V gene: TRBV14
D gene: NA
clone size: few
J gene: TRBJ1-3
CDR3 protein: CASSPPHGGNTIYF
CDR3 DNA: TGTGCCAGCAGCCCTCCCCATGGGGGAAACACCATATATTTT

V gene: TRBV11-2
D gene: NA
clone size: NA
J gene: TRBJ2-7
CDR3 protein: CASSLVVGGPLFYKQYF
CDR3 DNA: TGTGCCAGTAGCTTAGTGGTAGGAGGGCCCCTATTCTACAAGCAGTACTTC

V gene: TRBV2
D gene: TRBD2
clone size: NA
J gene: TRBJ2-1
CDR3 protein: CASSAGGRAIASYNEQFF
CDR3 DNA: TGTGCCAGCAGTGCGGGCGGGAGGGCCATAGCGTCCTACAATGAGCAGTTCTTC

V gene: TRBV10-3
D gene: TRBD2
clone size: NA
J gene: TRBJ2-1
CDR3 protein: CAISEGLVGLPYNEQFF
CDR3 DNA: TGTGCCATCAGTGAGGGACTAGTGGGCCTCCCCTACAATGAGCAGTTCTTC

V gene: TRBV29-1
D gene: TRBD1
clone size: few
J gene: TRBJ2-7
CDR3 protein: CSVDGQGPYEQHF
CDR3 DNA: TGCAGTGTTGACGGACAGGGCCCCTACGAGCAGCACTTC

V gene: TRBV4-1
D gene: TRBD1
clone size: many
J gene: TRBJ1-2
CDR3 protein: CASSPPTGEYGYTF
CDR3 DNA: TGCGCCAGCAGCCCTCCTACAGGGGAGTATGGCTACACCTTC

V gene: TRBV18
D gene: NA
clone size: once
J gene: TRBJ2-4
CDR3 protein: CASSPQAGEANIQYF
CDR3 DNA: TGTGCCAGCTCCCCACAAGCAGGGGAGGCGAACATTCAGTACTTC

V gene: TRBV5-4
D gene: TRBD2
clone size: NA
J gene: TRBJ2-3
CDR3 protein: CASTPDLAGFTDMQYF
CDR3 DNA: TGTGCCAGCACCCCGGACTTAGCGGGATTCACAGATATGCAGTATTTT

V gene: TRBV12-3/TRBV12-4
D gene: NA
clone size: many
J gene: TRBJ2-1
CDR3 protein: CASSLGGLSEQFF
CDR3 DNA: TGTGCCAGCAGTTTAGGAGGGTTGAGTGAGCAGTTCTTC

V gene: TRBV11-2
D gene: NA
clone size: many
J gene: TRBJ2-6
CDR3 protein: CASSLVGAGANVLTF
CDR3 DNA: TGTGCCAGCAGCTTAGTGGGGGCTGGGGCCAACGTCCTGACTTTC

V gene: TRBV4-1
D gene: NA
clone size: many
J gene: TRBJ2-3
CDR3 protein: CASSHPPQGSPAYGTQYF
CDR3 DNA: TGCGCCAGCAGCCATCCCCCCCAAGGTTCCCCGGCCTACGGTACGCAGTATTTT

V gene: TRBV24-1
D gene: TRBD2
clone size: few
J gene: TRBJ2-1
CDR3 protein: CATSDAKGTSAHNEQFF
CDR3 DNA: TGTGCCACCAGTGATGCGAAGGGGACTAGCGCCCACAATGAGCAGTTCTTC

V gene: TRBV7-2
D gene: TRBD1
clone size: NA
J gene: TRBJ1-5
CDR3 protein: CASSPIRTGYQPQHF
CDR3 DNA: TGTGCCAGCAGCCCGATAAGGACAGGGTATCAGCCCCAGCATTTT

V gene: TRBV11-2
D gene: TRBD2
clone size: NA
J gene: TRBJ2-3
CDR3 protein: CANSPPTSGNTDTRYF
CDR3 DNA: TGTGCCAACAGCCCCCCGACTAGCGGCAACACAGATACGCGGTATTTT

V gene: TRBV10-3
D gene: TRBD1
clone size: NA
J gene: TRBJ2-3
CDR3 protein: CTISDAGGSDTQYF
CDR3 DNA: TGTACCATCAGTGATGCAGGGGGCTCAGATACGCAGTATTTT

V gene: TRBV4-1
D gene: TRBD2
clone size: once
J gene: TRBJ2-1
CDR3 protein: CTSSQSGTSGDNEQLF
CDR3 DNA: TGCACCAGCAGTCAATCCGGGACTAGCGGTGACAATGAGCAGTTATTC

V gene: TRBV14
D gene: TRBD2
clone size: NA
J gene: TRBJ2-1
CDR3 protein: CASNQDTGSGRSQRGYVQFF
CDR3 DNA: TGTGCCAGTAACCAAGACACCGGGTCAGGTCGGAGTCAGCGGGGGTATGTGCAGTTCTTC

V gene: TRBV4-1
D gene: NA
clone size: NA
J gene: TRBJ1-5
CDR3 protein: CKTPNQPQHF
CDR3 DNA: TGCAAAACCCCCAATCAGCCCCAGCATTTT

V gene: TRBV6-5
D gene: TRBD1
clone size: NA
J gene: TRBJ2-7
CDR3 protein: CASSWDRKSYEQYF
CDR3 DNA: TGTGCCAGCAGTTGGGACAGAAAGTCCTACGAGCAGTACTTC